This passage covers 20 T cell receptor beta chains from one sample sequenced in a study of blood T cell repertoires in COVID-19. Measured with immunoSEQ multiplex PCR; TCRdb has only the in-frame clones, and not every one. The top ten clones hold about 2.5% of a sample with 250,000 or so clones, about nine tenths of them seen once. The sample was PBMCs or T cells enriched from blood (not recorded which). Receptors were obtained from a woman aged 40 to 49 with acute COVID-19.

The V and J genes are TRBV19 and TRBJ2-3; perhaps TRBD2 as D (6 bases). Trimming removed 2 bases from V and 0 bases from J, with 9 bases in between. Germline V gene lookup returns CDR1 LNHDA and CDR2 SQIVND (reference sequence). This CDR3 contains 15 residues. The CDR3 sequence: CASSIIGTSTDTQYF. CDR3 bases: TGTGCCAGTAGTATAATTGGGACTAGCACAGATACGCAGTATTTT. Full variable domain (outside the CDR3, taken from reference TRBV19 and TRBJ2-3): DGGITQSPKYLFRKEGQNVTLSCEQNLNHDAMYWYRQDPGQGLRLIYYSQIVNDFQKGDIAEGYSVSREKKESFPLTVTSAQKNPTAFYLCASSIIGTSTDTQYFGPGTRLTVL.

This chain joins TRBV21-1 and TRBJ2-3; the listed D gene, TRBD2, was not tested against the DNA. TRBV21-1 is assigned pseudogene status. The CDR3 runs 17 residues. DNA for the CDR3: TGTGCCAGCAGCACTGGGACTAGCGGGAGGGCCCTAGATACGCAGTATTTT. Translated: CASSTGTSGRALDTQYF.

The chain employs TRBV29-1 and TRBJ1-1; 8 positions match TRBD1. Looked up from germline, CDR1 is SQVTM and CDR2 is ANQGSEA. Trimming removed 7 bases from V and 5 bases from J; junction bases left unmatched: 9. This CDR3 region has 13 residues. This CDR3 reads CSAKTGEGTEAFF. The DNA for the CDR3 is TGCAGCGCGAAGACAGGGGAAGGAACTGAAGCTTTCTTT.

The V call is TRBV15, the J call TRBJ1-2, with a tentative D call TRBD1 (5 bases). Germline V gene sequence: CDR1 LNHNV, CDR2 YYDKDF (reference sequence). There are 15 residues in the CDR3. V gave up 0 bases and J gave up 4 bases, with 12 bases separating them. The CDR3 is CATSRDRVSSYGYTF. In DNA, the CDR3 is TGTGCCACCAGCAGAGACAGGGTTTCTAGCTATGGCTACACCTTC.

The CDR3 bases are TGCGCCAGCAGCGCAGGGACAGGGGGCGAGGCTGAAGCTTTCTTT. Its translation: CASSAGTGGEAEAFF. The chain is built from TRBV5-1 and TRBJ1-1; TRBD1 matches 12 bases. The trim removed 4 bases at V and 6 bases at J, leaving 7 bases unmatched. The CDR3 is 15 residues long. Germline CDR1 is SGHRS and CDR2 is YFSETQ.

The chain joins TRBV4-3 to TRBJ1-4; a possible D gene is TRBD1 (5 bases). The CDR3 loop spans 14 amino acids. V shed 4 bases and J shed 5 bases, with 11 bases lying between them. CDR1 and CDR2 (germline): LGHNA, YSLEER. In DNA form, the CDR3 reads TGCGCCAGCAGCCTCTACAGGACCAATGAAAAACTGTTTTTT. This codes for CASSLYRTNEKLFF.

This chain links TRBV7-2 with TRBJ2-2; 8 bases align to TRBD2. Trimming at V came to 1 base and at J to 0 bases, leaving 1 base not matched to a gene. In germline, CDR1 is SGHTA, CDR2 FQGNSA. The CDR3 runs 16 residues. CDR3 DNA sequence: TGTGCCAGCAGCTTAGATAGCGGGACGAACACCGGGGAGCTGTTTTTT. This sequence encodes CASSLDSGTNTGELFF. Combining the CDR3 with reference TRBV7-2 and TRBJ2-2 gives the whole variable domain GAGVSQSPSNKVTEKGKDVELRCDPISGHTALYWYRQSLGQGLEFLIYFQGNSAPDKSGLPSDRFSAERTGGSVSTLTIQRTQQEDSAVYLCASSLDSGTNTGELFFGEGSRLTVL.

V is TRBV19 and J is TRBJ2-3; 14 nucleotides agree with TRBD2. V shed 4 bases, J shed 2 bases, and the junction held 11 bases outside the gene matches. The germline gives CDR1 LNHDA, CDR2 SQIVND (reference sequence). The CDR3 length is 19 residues. The CDR3, as DNA: TGTGCCAGTAGTAGGACTAGCGGGGGGCCATGGGGTACCACAGATACGCAGTATTTT. This sequence encodes CASSRTSGGPWGTTDTQYF.

V is TRBV7-2 and J is TRBJ2-2, with a weak D call TRBD2 (6 bases). The V end lost 6 bases, the J end lost 2 bases, and 19 bases lay between the germline ends. The germline gives CDR1 SGHTA, CDR2 FQGNSA. The CDR3 is made up of 17 amino acids. The CDR3 DNA reads TGTGCCAGCAGTTTTGGAGGGGCGCAGACTAACACCGGGGAGCTGTTTTTT. This translates into CASSFGGAQTNTGELFF.

This clone occurred once. The chain uses TRBV30 and TRBJ2-2, with D maybe TRBD2 (5 bases). Germline CDR1 and CDR2: GTSNPN and SVGIG (reference sequence). The V gene lost 3 bases and the J gene lost 5 bases, with 10 bases spanning the gap. The CDR3 contains 13 residues. CDR3 coding DNA: TGTGCCTGGAGCGCTCGGGAAACCGGGGAGCTGTTTTTT. Its translation is CAWSARETGELFF.

V is TRBV5-1 and J is TRBJ1-2; the D gene is possibly TRBD1 (6 bases). The CDR3 spans 13 residues. CDR1 is SGHRS, CDR2 YFSETQ, per germline. Trimming removed 0 bases at V and 6 bases at J, with 9 bases between. DNA for the CDR3: TGCGCCAGCAGCTTGGACAGGGTGGATGGCTACACCTTC. This encodes CASSLDRVDGYTF.

V gene TRBV23-1 combines with J gene TRBJ2-7; TRBD2 matches 8 bases. TRBV23-1 is annotated as an ORF whose role is uncertain. The CDR3 length is 14 residues. Trimming cost V 6 bases and J 2 bases; bases outside gene matches: 6. The CDR3: CASSPRGAPYEQYV. The DNA for the CDR3 is TGCGCCAGCAGCCCGCGGGGGGCCCCCTACGAGCAGTACGTC.

Comment on this clone: The sample contains more than one DNA sequence encoding this CDR3. This sequence joins TRBV7-6 and TRBJ2-2, with D perhaps matching TRBD2 (6 bases). The germline V gene encodes CDR1 SGHVS and CDR2 FNYEAQ. The CDR3 is 15 amino acids. The V end was cut by 1 base, the J end by 5 bases, with 11 bases between. For the CDR3, the DNA is TGTGCCAGCAGCTTAGGGTCCGGGAGTACCGGGGAGCTGTTTTTT. Protein: CASSLGSGSTGELFF.

For the CDR3, the DNA is TGTGCCAGCAGCTATTTAGCGGGGGGCCGCGCCGGGGAGCTGTTTTTT. Its protein is CASSYLAGGRAGELFF. This chain connects TRBV11-2 to TRBJ2-2, with TRBD2 identical over 10 bases. The V and J ends lost 4 bases and 6 bases, in that order; junction bases with no gene match: 8. The CDR3 sequence is 16 residues long. The germline CDR1 and CDR2 sequences are SGHAT and FQNNGV.

The gene calls are TRBV18 and TRBJ2-1; 9 bases are shared with TRBD1. Germline-derived CDR1 and CDR2 are KGHSH and LQKENI. V was pared by 3 bases and J by 5 bases, with 14 bases of the junction left unmatched. The CDR3 contains 18 residues. The CDR3 coding sequence is TGTGCCAGCTCACCGTACCGAACAGGGGGCGCGGGGAACAATGAGCAGTTCTTC. Its translation is CASSPYRTGGAGNNEQFF.

This sequence joins TRBV7-9 and TRBJ1-4; weak D call: TRBD1 (5 bases). Trimming removed 5 bases from V and 5 bases from J, with 15 bases in between. There are 15 residues in the CDR3. Looked up from germline, CDR1 is SEHNR and CDR2 is FQNEAQ (reference sequence). CDR3 region: CASSRTRGKNEKLFF. The DNA of the CDR3 is TGTGCCAGCAGCCGTACGCGGGGGAAGAATGAAAAACTGTTTTTT.

The rearrangement links TRBV3-1 (or the pseudogene TRBV3-2) to TRBJ1-4, with D perhaps TRBD1 (6 bases). Trimming took off 1 base at V and 8 bases at J, with 11 bases between the two ends. The germline CDR1 and CDR2 sequences are LGHDT and YNNKEL (reference sequence). The CDR3 is made up of 14 amino acids. The CDR3 region is CASSQARGGEKLFF. The DNA for the CDR3 is TGTGCCAGCAGCCAAGCAAGGGGGGGAGAAAAACTGTTTTTT.

The rearrangement links TRBV7-8 to TRBJ2-5, with 8 nucleotides matching TRBD1. Trimming cost V 5 bases and J 5 bases; bases outside gene matches: 7. Germline lookup yields CDR1 SGHVS and CDR2 FQNEAQ. CDR3 length: 14 amino acids. CDR3 region: CASSVRTGLETQYF. The CDR3 nucleotides read TGTGCCAGCAGCGTAAGGACAGGGCTGGAGACCCAGTACTTC.

This sequence joins TRBV2 and TRBJ2-7, with D tentatively TRBD1 (7 bases). The V end lost 4 bases, the J end lost 2 bases, and 12 bases lay between the germline ends. Germline lookup yields CDR1 SNHLY and CDR2 FYNNEI. The CDR3 has 14 residues. CDR3 coding DNA: TGTGCCAGCAGTGGAGGAGGGGGCCCCTACGAGCAGTACTTC. This gives the protein CASSGGGGPYEQYF. Variable domain in full (rest from reference TRBV2 and TRBJ2-7): EPEVTQTPSHQVTQMGQEVILRCVPISNHLYFYWYRQILGQKVEFLVSFYNNEISEKSEIFDDQFSVERPDGSNFTLKIRSTKLEDSAMYFCASSGGGGPYEQYFGPGTRLTVT.

The chain links TRBV2 to TRBJ1-5; 8 positions agree with TRBD1. The CDR3 length is 14 residues. The V and J ends lost 7 bases and 3 bases, in that order; junction bases with no gene match: 5. Germline CDR1 reads SNHLY; CDR2 reads FYNNEI. The CDR3: CASTPGGPNQPQHF. As DNA, the CDR3 is TGTGCCAGCACTCCAGGGGGCCCCAATCAGCCCCAGCATTTT.